This T cell receptor (beta chain) was obtained from a study of T cells after posttransplantation cyclophosphamide. Comment on this clone: No antigen is known for it.

Whole-study results and caveats: Blood and skin or GI T cell repertoires showed limited TRB overlap. Later post-transplant blood repertoires were often dominated by donor CD8+ memory clones.

Profiled with immunoSEQ multiplex PCR; TCRdb holds only in-frame clones, not every one. Here the sample spans roughly 20,000 clones, 65% to 75% being singletons. V was clipped by 10 bases and J by 4 bases, with 19 bases between them. The CDR3 runs to 14 residues. Germline values: CDR1 MNHNS, CDR2 SASEGT. A marrow graft followed busulfan-fludarabine conditioning, with cyclophosphamide on days +3 and +4. The chain combines TRBV6-1 with TRBJ1-1; the D gene is possibly TRBD1 (6 bases). Source: PBMCs, taken after an allogeneic stem cell transplant with post-transplant cyclophosphamide. The sequence was obtained from a male patient younger than 45 who received an allogeneic stem cell transplant from a related donor, was CMV-positive, and had acute GVHD only. Some T cells may be provided by the graft donor. CDR3 residues: CATSELQGVTEAFF. CDR3 DNA sequence: TGTGCCACCTCAGAATTACAGGGAGTCACTGAAGCTTTCTTT.